This T cell receptor (beta chain) stems from a study of identifying expanded T cells in peripheral blood. Study observations and caveats: Across healthy donors, higher total template counts meant significantly greater roughly 2-week count variance.

Comments on this clone: Its specificity is unknown.

The assay was immunoSEQ multiplex PCR, and TCRdb's table has in-frame clones only and misses some. The sample has some 93,000 clones; 85% to 90% are singletons. CDR3 length equals 17 residues. J gave up 1 base and V 2 bases, and 10 bases lay outside the gene matches. Per germline, CDR1 SGHTA and CDR2 FQGNSA. Healthy donors had no documented immune events, such as infections, while sampled. What was sequenced was blood. The receptor comes from a person aged 18-70 years in good health. This chain joins TRBV7-2 and TRBJ2-7, with 8 bases aligning to TRBD1. The CDR3 here is CASSLTSDRAFSYEQYF. The CDR3 coding sequence is TGTGCCAGCAGCTTAACCTCGGACAGGGCCTTTTCCTACGAGCAGTACTTC. The full variable domain, completed using reference TRBV7-2 and TRBJ2-7, is GAGVSQSPSNKVTEKGKDVELRCDPISGHTALYWYRQSLGQGLEFLIYFQGNSAPDKSGLPSDRFSAERTGGSVSTLTIQRTQQEDSAVYLCASSLTSDRAFSYEQYFGPGTRLTVT.